These 10 T cell receptor beta chains originate from one sample sequenced in a study of T cell repertoires in cytomegalovirus infection. TCRdb re-called the reads with MiXCR, one entry per CDR3 protein. The data hold approximately 74,000 distinct CDR3 sequences, with 35% to 45% observed a single time. For these TCRs, the target antigens are not known. The sample consisted of CD8+ T cells from cultured PBMCs, taken from culture after CMV antigen stimulation. These receptors all stem from a human donor in good health (CMV status not recorded). Some clones in this sample may be carry-over from other donors' samples.

This clonotype is a singleton in its sample. The chain couples TRBV6-6 to TRBJ1-1; no firm D call. V lost 7 bases, J lost 0 bases, and 12 bases lay in between. CDR1 and CDR2 from the germline V gene are MNHNY and SVGAGI (reference sequence). The CDR3 extends over 14 amino acids. The DNA for the CDR3 is TGTGCCAGCAAGGAATCCAGCGTGAACACTGAAGCTTTCTTT. Translation gives CASKESSVNTEAFF.

The CDR3 region has the DNA TGCGCCAGCAGCCAAGAGTCCCCACAGGCAGATACGCAGTATTTT. It codes for CASSQESPQADTQYF. The chain recombines TRBV4-1 with TRBJ2-3, with D possibly TRBD1 on 5 matching bases. The CDR3 extends over 15 amino acids. CDR1 is MGHRA and CDR2 is YSYEKL in the germline V gene. The V and J ends lost 0 bases and 4 bases respectively, with 11 bases between them.

This chain uses TRBV3-1 with TRBJ2-7, with TRBD2 identical over 12 bases. V was clipped by 1 base and J by 3 bases; unmatched bases: 4. CDR1 LGHDT and CDR2 YNNKEL come from the germline V gene (reference sequence). The CDR3 runs to 16 residues. CDR3 in DNA: TGTGCCAGCAGCCAAGGACCGGGACTAGCGGGCTACGAGCAGTACTTC. It codes for CASSQGPGLAGYEQYF.

This chain uses TRBV7-9 with TRBJ2-6; tentatively, D is TRBD1 (5 bases). V gave up 5 bases and J gave up 0 bases, with 8 bases separating them. The CDR3 runs to 15 residues. Germline lookup yields CDR1 SEHNR and CDR2 FQNEAQ (reference sequence). The CDR3 loop reads CASSRDSSGANVLTF. In DNA, the CDR3 is TGTGCCAGCAGCCGCGACAGCTCTGGGGCCAACGTCCTGACTTTC.

This sequence joins TRBV7-6 and TRBJ2-3; D unclear. Trimming cost V 3 bases and J 0 bases, with 16 bases left between them. This CDR3 region has 17 residues. CDR1 and CDR2 (germline): SGHVS, FNYEAQ. This CDR3 reads CASSFLPRLGSTDTQYF. CDR3 in DNA: TGTGCCAGCAGCTTTCTCCCCCGTCTCGGGAGCACAGATACGCAGTATTTT.

This clonotype was observed at least ten times. The chain couples TRBV27 to TRBJ2-7; 12 bases map to TRBD1. CDR3 length equals 13 residues. Germline CDR1 MNHEY, CDR2 SMNVEV (reference sequence). J was trimmed by 11 bases and V by 9 bases; bases with no gene match: 11. CDR3 in DNA: TGTGCCAGGAACCGGGACAGGGGGCTCTGGGAGTACTTC. This gives the protein CARNRDRGLWEYF.

This clonotype turned up a few times. The chain joins TRBV7-6 to TRBJ2-7; 8 bases fit TRBD1. The germline gives CDR1 SGHVS, CDR2 FNYEAQ. This CDR3 has 15 amino acids. V shed 2 bases and J 1 base; nucleotides not matched to a gene: 4. CDR3 in amino acids: CASSLYNRGSYEQYF. The CDR3 DNA reads TGTGCCAGCAGCTTATATAACAGGGGGTCCTACGAGCAGTACTTC.

This clonotype was observed at least ten times. The chain combines TRBV7-6 with TRBJ1-5; D is possibly TRBD1 (5 bases). Germline CDR1 and CDR2: SGHVS and FNYEAQ. The CDR3 has 18 residues. Deletions cut 1 base from V and 1 base from J, with 17 bases between. The chain's CDR3 is CASSLEGAPGGSNQPQHF. In nucleotides, the CDR3 is TGTGCCAGCAGCTTAGAAGGGGCTCCCGGTGGGAGCAATCAGCCCCAGCATTTT.

The V gene is TRBV6-2 or TRBV6-3, the J gene TRBJ1-2; D is undetermined. The CDR3 has 11 residues. V dropped 2 bases and J dropped 8 bases, with 6 bases sitting between them. Germline loops: CDR1 MNHEY, CDR2 SVGEGT. The CDR3 DNA reads as TGTGCCAGCAGTTACGGGAGGGGCTACACCTTC. This sequence encodes CASSYGRGYTF.

This clonotype was seen only a few times. The chain joins TRBV5-1 to TRBJ1-1, with D maybe TRBD1 (6 bases). The ends were cut back, 0 bases at V and 0 bases at J, with 12 bases in the middle. The CDR3 extends over 16 amino acids. Germline-derived CDR1 and CDR2 are SGHRS and YFSETQ. DNA for the CDR3: TGCGCCAGCAGCTTGGCCACAGGGACTCTGAACACTGAAGCTTTCTTT. This codes for CASSLATGTLNTEAFF.